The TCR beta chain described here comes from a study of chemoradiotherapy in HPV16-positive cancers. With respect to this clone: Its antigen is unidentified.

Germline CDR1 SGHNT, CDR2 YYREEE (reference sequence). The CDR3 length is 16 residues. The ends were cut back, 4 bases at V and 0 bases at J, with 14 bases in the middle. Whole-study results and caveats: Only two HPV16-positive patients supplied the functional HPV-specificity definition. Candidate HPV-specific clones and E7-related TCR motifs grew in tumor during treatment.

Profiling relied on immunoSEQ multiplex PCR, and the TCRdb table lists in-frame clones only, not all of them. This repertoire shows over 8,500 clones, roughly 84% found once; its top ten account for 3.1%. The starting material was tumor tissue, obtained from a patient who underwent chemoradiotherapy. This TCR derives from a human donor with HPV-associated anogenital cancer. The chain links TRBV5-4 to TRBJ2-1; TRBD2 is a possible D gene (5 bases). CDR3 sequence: CASSAPTTSSYNEQFF. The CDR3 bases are TGTGCCAGCAGCGCCCCGACCACTAGCTCCTACAATGAGCAGTTCTTC. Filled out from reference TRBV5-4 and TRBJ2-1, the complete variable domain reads ETGVTQSPTHLIKTRGQQVTLRCSSQSGHNTVSWYQQALGQGPQFIFQYYREEENGRGNFPPRFSGLQFPNYSSELNVNALELDDSALYLCASSAPTTSSYNEQFFGPGTRLTVL.